This T cell receptor beta chain was profiled in a study of T cells in tuberculosis. This clone was observed once. With 0 bases removed from V and 3 bases from J, the gap between germline ends came to 12 bases. CDR3 length equals 15 residues. CDR1 and CDR2 (germline): SGHRS, YFSETQ. Sequencing was performed with immunoSEQ multiplex PCR; in TCRdb, only in-frame clones are kept and a portion is missing. Among around 29,000 clones, 90% to 95% were seen once, and the ten largest hold over 4.5%. The rearrangement uses TRBV5-1 and TRBJ2-5; D may be TRBD2 (5 bases). The sequencing sample was made of PBMCs. This TCR derives from a donor aged 10 to 29 with latent tuberculosis or without tuberculosis infection. The CDR3 bases are TGCGCCAGCAGCTTGGTAGATCTGGGAGAAGAGACCCAGTACTTC. Translation: CASSLVDLGEETQYF.